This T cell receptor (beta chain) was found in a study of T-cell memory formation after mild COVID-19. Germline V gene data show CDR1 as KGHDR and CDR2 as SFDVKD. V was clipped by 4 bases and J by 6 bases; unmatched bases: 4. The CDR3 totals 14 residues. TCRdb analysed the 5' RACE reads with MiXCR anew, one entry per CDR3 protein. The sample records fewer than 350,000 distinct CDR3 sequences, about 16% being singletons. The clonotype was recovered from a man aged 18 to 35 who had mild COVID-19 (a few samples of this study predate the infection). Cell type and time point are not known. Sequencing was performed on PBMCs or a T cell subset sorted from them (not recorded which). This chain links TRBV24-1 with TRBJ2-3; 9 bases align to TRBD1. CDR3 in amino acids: CATSEGQGWDTQYF. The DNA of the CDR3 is TGTGCCACCAGTGAGGGACAGGGTTGGGATACGCAGTATTTT.